These 23 T cell receptor beta chains came from one sample sequenced in a study of regulatory T cells in long-lasting Graves disease. CDR3-region Arm-PCR and iRepertoire HTBI primers produced the TCR beta libraries. TCRdb passed the multiplex PCR reads through MiXCR, listing each CDR3 protein once. The sample has hundreds of thousands of distinct CDR3 sequences, about 30% seen once. Described time point: persistent/refractory GD, antithyroid drugs over 5 years with positive TRAb. PBMC-derived RNA was used for the TCR library. The sequencing here drew on peripheral blood mononuclear cells (PBMCs), taken when the disease was refractory, from a patient treated with antithyroid drugs. The receptor source for this set is a female donor with Graves disease.

The CDR3 sequence: CASSSGQAIAEAFF. CDR3 sequence (DNA): TGTGCCAGCAGCTCCGGACAGGCGATCGCTGAAGCTTTCTTT. The chain uses TRBV7-9 and TRBJ1-1, with TRBD1 identical over 7 bases. V was pared by 4 bases and J by 6 bases, with 8 bases of the junction left unmatched. This CDR3 spans 14 amino acids. Germline CDR1 is SEHNR and CDR2 is FQNEAQ (reference sequence).

The chain links TRBV19 to TRBJ2-5; D might be TRBD1 or TRBD2, each matching 5 bases. The germline V gene has CDR1 LNHDA and CDR2 SQIVND (reference sequence). Deletions cut 8 bases from V and 9 bases from J, with 19 bases between. There are 13 residues in the CDR3. The CDR3 DNA sequence: TGTGCCAGTGGTCCGGGACCGCTGTTGGCCCAGTACTTC. Translating it yields CASGPGPLLAQYF.

This sequence joins TRBV6-1 and TRBJ1-5; 8 bases are a match to TRBD1. The CDR3 totals 15 residues. The J segment lost 5 bases and the V segment lost 5 bases, leaving 8 bases of the junction unmatched. Germline V gene lookup returns CDR1 MNHNS and CDR2 SASEGT. CDR3 nucleotides: TGTGCCAGCAGTAACCCTAACAGGGGGGATCAGCCCCAGCATTTT. This codes for CASSNPNRGDQPQHF.

The sample holds a few counts of this clonotype. The chain recombines TRBV7-9 with TRBJ2-7, with D possibly being TRBD1 (9 bases). The CDR3 totals 17 residues. The V end was cut by 4 bases, the J end by 1 base, with 20 bases between. Looked up from germline, CDR1 is SEHNR and CDR2 is FQNEAQ (reference sequence). CDR3 amino acids: CASSSGGVGTGSYEQYF. The CDR3 DNA sequence: TGTGCCAGCAGCTCCGGGGGGGTAGGGACAGGGTCCTACGAGCAGTACTTC.

This clonotype was picked up many times. V and J are TRBV7-2 and TRBJ2-5; the D gene is possibly TRBD1 (5 bases). This CDR3 is built from 15 residues. Germline CDR1 SGHTA, CDR2 FQGNSA. Trimming pared 1 base from V and 5 bases from J, leaving 14 bases between. The CDR3 region has the DNA TGTGCCAGCAGCTTAGTGGGGCTTGGGGTGGAGACCCAGTACTTC. This sequence encodes CASSLVGLGVETQYF. Looking up the rest from reference TRBV7-2 and TRBJ2-5 gives the full variable domain: GAGVSQSPSNKVTEKGKDVELRCDPISGHTALYWYRQSLGQGLEFLIYFQGNSAPDKSGLPSDRFSAERTGGSVSTLTIQRTQQEDSAVYLCASSLVGLGVETQYFGPGTRLLVL.

The chain couples TRBV15 to TRBJ1-1, with 10 bases aligning to TRBD1. CDR1 and CDR2 from the germline V gene are LNHNV and YYDKDF (reference sequence). Germline trimming cut 3 bases from V and 4 bases from J; bases unmatched to any gene: 2. The CDR3 spans 14 residues. The DNA of the CDR3 is TGTGCCACCAGCAGGGGGACAGGGGTCACTGAAGCTTTCTTT. Protein: CATSRGTGVTEAFF. Full variable domain (missing parts from reference TRBV15 and TRBJ1-1): DAMVIQNPRYQVTQFGKPVTLSCSQTLNHNVMYWYQQKSSQAPKLLFHYYDKDFNNEADTPDNFQSRRPNTSFCFLDIRSPGLGDTAMYLCATSRGTGVTEAFFGQGTRLTVV.

The chain carries TRBV2 and TRBJ1-1; 9 bases are a match to TRBD1. This CDR3 spans 17 amino acids. V shed 8 bases, J shed 2 bases, and the junction held 15 bases outside the gene matches. Germline CDR1 is SNHLY and CDR2 is FYNNEI. CDR3 sequence reads: CASGPGTGSIFNTEAFF. In nucleotides, the CDR3 is TGTGCCAGCGGCCCCGGGACAGGGAGTATTTTTAACACTGAAGCTTTCTTT. The full variable domain, with the rest looked up from reference TRBV2 and TRBJ1-1, is EPEVTQTPSHQVTQMGQEVILRCVPISNHLYFYWYRQILGQKVEFLVSFYNNEISEKSEIFDDQFSVERPDGSNFTLKIRSTKLEDSAMYFCASGPGTGSIFNTEAFFGQGTRLTVV.

Worth noting for this clonotype: A far bigger clonotype differs at one base, so this is likely a read error. The chain employs TRBV6-2 or TRBV6-3 and TRBJ1-5; D ambiguous. Germline assignment: CDR1 MNHEY and CDR2 SVGEGT. This CDR3 is built from 15 residues. CDR3 sequence reads: CAVKQAQDYNQLQHF. Here the CDR3 DNA reads TGTGCCGTTAAACAAGCGCAGGATTACAATCAGCTCCAGCATTTT.

The DNA for the CDR3 is TGTGCCAGCACCGGGACAGGGGGCAATTGGGAGCAGTACTTC. Translating it yields CASTGTGGNWEQYF. The V call is TRBV7-9, the J call TRBJ2-7; 12 positions match TRBD1. The CDR3 loop spans 14 amino acids. CDR1 is SEHNR and CDR2 is FQNEAQ in the germline V gene (reference sequence). V was clipped by 7 bases and J by 7 bases; unmatched bases: 8.

The chain joins TRBV29-1 to TRBJ1-2; D unclear. V was pared by 4 bases and J by 8 bases, with 14 bases between. CDR1 SQVTM and CDR2 ANQGSEA come from the germline V gene. The CDR3 extends over 12 amino acids. CDR3 loop: CSVAPLKRGYTF. The CDR3 bases are TGCAGCGTTGCCCCCCTTAAACGGGGCTACACCTTC.

V gene TRBV3-1 combines with J gene TRBJ1-6, with TRBD1 matching over 10 bases. This CDR3 region has 17 residues. The germline CDR1 and CDR2 sequences are LGHDT and YNNKEL (reference sequence). J was trimmed by 7 bases and V by 1 base; bases with no gene match: 7. CDR3 region: CASSQVVGTGVNSPLHF. The CDR3 DNA sequence: TGTGCCAGCAGCCAAGTGGTGGGGACAGGGGTCAATTCACCCCTCCACTTT.

The gene calls are TRBV3-1 and TRBJ1-1; D perhaps matches TRBD1 (6 bases). Germline values: CDR1 LGHDT, CDR2 YNNKEL (reference sequence). CDR3 size: 16 residues. V was pared by 2 bases and J by 0 bases, with 13 bases between. The CDR3: CASSQRQGPMNTEAFF. Written as DNA, the CDR3 is TGTGCCAGCAGCCAAAGGCAGGGGCCCATGAACACTGAAGCTTTCTTT.

This clonotype was counted ten times or more. The chain employs TRBV7-2 and TRBJ1-6; 8 positions match TRBD1. This CDR3 has 15 amino acids. Per the germline V gene, CDR1 is SGHTA and CDR2 is FQGNSA. Trimming cost V 1 base and J 13 bases; bases outside gene matches: 9. The CDR3 spells CASSLGDRPSVPLHF. DNA of the CDR3: TGTGCCAGCAGCTTAGGGGACAGGCCTTCAGTTCCCCTCCACTTT. Using reference TRBV7-2 and TRBJ1-6 for the parts outside the CDR3, the full variable domain is GAGVSQSPSNKVTEKGKDVELRCDPISGHTALYWYRQSLGQGLEFLIYFQGNSAPDKSGLPSDRFSAERTGGSVSTLTIQRTQQEDSAVYLCASSLGDRPSVPLHFGNGTRLTVT.

The genes are TRBV12-3 or TRBV12-4 and TRBJ2-5; TRBD2 is a possible D gene (6 bases). Trimming removed 2 bases at V and 2 bases at J, with 9 bases between. CDR3 length: 14 residues. The CDR3 DNA follows: TGTGCCAGCAGTTTATGGGAGGCTCAAGAGACCCAGTACTTC. As protein: CASSLWEAQETQYF.

The chain uses TRBV20-1 and TRBJ1-3; D is unclear. V shed 6 bases and J shed 0 bases, with 9 bases lying between them. The CDR3 runs 13 residues. Germline-derived CDR1 and CDR2 are DFQATT and SNEGSKA (reference sequence). The CDR3 nucleotides read TGCAGTGCCGACGGGGTCTCTGGAAACACCATATATTTT. Its protein is CSADGVSGNTIYF.

There are many counts of this clonotype. This sequence joins TRBV9 and TRBJ1-1, with unresolved D. V dropped 4 bases and J dropped 1 base, with 8 bases sitting between them. There are 13 residues in the CDR3. Germline loops: CDR1 SGDLS, CDR2 YYNGEE. The CDR3 loop reads CASSILENTEAFF. Here the CDR3 DNA reads TGTGCCAGCAGCATCTTGGAGAACACTGAAGCTTTCTTT.

This clonotype was picked up a small number of times. This sequence joins TRBV5-5 and TRBJ1-2; D possibly corresponds to TRBD1 (5 bases). Germline CDR1 reads SGHKS; CDR2 reads YYEKEE (reference sequence). The CDR3 totals 14 residues. Trimming cost V 3 bases and J 8 bases, with 17 bases left between them. CDR3 region: CASSSSGTLGGYTF. The CDR3 DNA reads TGTGCCAGCAGCTCCTCCGGGACCTTGGGCGGCTACACCTTC.

As concerns this clonotype: The CDR3 end shows no conserved phenylalanine or tryptophan, and so a read error is likely. The CDR3 is CASSFTGTGVEKLFY. The CDR3 DNA follows: TGTGCCAGCAGTTTTACTGGGACAGGGGTGGAAAAACTGTTTTAT. This rearrangement joins TRBV12-3 or TRBV12-4 to TRBJ1-4, with 10 positions matching TRBD1. Germline trimming cut 3 bases from V and 8 bases from J; bases unmatched to any gene: 6. The length of the CDR3 is 15 residues.

This clonotype showed up just a few times. The DNA of the CDR3 is TGCAGTGCCCAGGGGGGTAGCGGGCCCTACGAGCAGTACTTC. As protein: CSAQGGSGPYEQYF. The genes are TRBV20-1 and TRBJ2-7; D possibly matches TRBD1 or TRBD2 (7 bases each). The V gene's germline CDR1 is DFQATT and CDR2 SNEGSKA (reference sequence). With 6 bases removed from V and 2 bases from J, the gap between germline ends came to 17 bases. The CDR3 contains 14 residues.

The J gene is TRBJ1-6, the V gene TRBV27; 10 positions match TRBD1. Germline lookup yields CDR1 MNHEY and CDR2 SMNVEV (reference sequence). CDR3 size: 15 residues. Unmatched junction bases numbered 9, after V lost 5 bases and J lost 11 bases. CDR3 DNA: TGTGCCAGCAGTGGGACAGGGGTCCTCTTGGCACCCCTCCACTTT. Amino acids: CASSGTGVLLAPLHF.

This clonotype has only one observation. The chain couples TRBV12-3 or TRBV12-4 to TRBJ1-5; D gene uncertain. This CDR3 is built from 16 residues. Between the trimmed V and J ends, which lost 3 bases and 0 bases, there was a span of 12 bases. The CDR3 nucleotides are TGTGCCAGCAGTTTGGGAAACTTTCATAGCAATCAGCCCCAGCATTTT. Protein sequence: CASSLGNFHSNQPQHF.

This chain uses TRBV5-5 with TRBJ2-5, with 11 bases aligning to TRBD2. The V and J ends lost 4 bases and 2 bases, in that order; junction bases with no gene match: 7. Germline V gene data show CDR1 as SGHKS and CDR2 as YYEKEE (reference sequence). This CDR3 is built from 16 residues. The CDR3 DNA reads as TGTGCCAGCAGCCACAGGGCTAGCGGGAGGCAAGAGACCCAGTACTTC. It encodes CASSHRASGRQETQYF.

This clonotype was detected a few times. This chain joins TRBV20-1 and TRBJ1-4; D remains ambiguous. Germline-derived CDR1 and CDR2 are DFQATT and SNEGSKA (reference sequence). CDR3 length: 10 residues. Trimming pared 3 bases from V and 16 bases from J, leaving 12 bases between. The CDR3 spells CSASGDDGFF. The CDR3 nucleotides read TGCAGTGCTAGCGGGGATGATGGGTTTTTT.